This T cell receptor beta chain was documented in a study of tumor-infiltrating lymphocytes in primary liver carcinoma. Germline CDR1 and CDR2: SGHAT and FQNNGV. The CDR3 is 15 residues long. A constant-region primer primed TCR beta cDNA synthesis from about 550 ng of total RNA. ARM-PCR, slightly modified, supplied the TCR beta libraries through three nested multiplex PCR rounds. With TRBV1-TRBV30 forward primers and a C-beta reverse primer, the first two PCR rounds were run for 9 to 10 cycles each. A single record per CDR3 protein comes from TCRdb applying MiXCR to the multiplex PCR reads. The sample includes approximately 210,000 distinct CDR3 sequences, 65% of them seen just once. The blood RNA (from unsorted whole blood) was obtained, and germline DNA was also extracted. In the case of this clonotype: One junction end does not reproduce the germline sequence, and a read error may be involved.

The source material was peripheral blood. This TCR was recovered from a woman aged 60 to 75 with primary liver carcinoma and hepatitis B virus infection. The V call is TRBV11-2, the J call TRBJ2-3; possible D gene TRBD2, 5 bases. CDR3 region: CASSFLLRGKDTQYF. The CDR3 DNA sequence: TGTGCCAGTAGCTTTCTGCTAAGAGGGAAAGATACGCAGTATTTT.